A single sample is the source of the 27 T cell receptor beta chains below, sequenced in a study of post-analysis software for immune sequencing data. Study outcomes and limitations: With TRBV5-6, TRBV5-1 and TRBV20-1 included, about five TRBV segments were more frequent in patients than in controls.

No antigen has been assigned to these receptors. TCR beta cDNA libraries had unique molecular identifiers. TCRdb independently ran MiXCR on the PCR reads; one entry per CDR3 protein. The data contain approximately 180,000 distinct CDR3 sequences, roughly 30% of them singletons. Sequencing was performed on blood. The receptors were sampled from a girl aged 10-17 years with multiple sclerosis.

As regards this clonotype: A single base separates this from a much larger clone, so it may be a read error. V usage is TRBV20-1 and J usage is TRBJ2-1; 7 bases agree with TRBD1. The germline gives CDR1 DFQATT, CDR2 SNEGSKA (reference sequence). The CDR3 is 14 residues long. V was clipped by 3 bases and J by 7 bases; unmatched bases: 9. The CDR3: CSASERQGWNEQFF. The CDR3 DNA sequence: TGCAGTGCTAGCGAGAGACAGGGTTGGAATGAGCAGTTCTTC.

For this clonotype: An end of the junction differs from the germline gene, which may be a read error. The gene calls are TRBV6-6 and TRBJ1-5, with 7 bases that match TRBD1. The CDR3 runs to 15 residues. Germline lookup yields CDR1 MNHNY and CDR2 SVGAGI (reference sequence). The CDR3 is CASSSLTGSSQPQHF. The CDR3 DNA reads TGTGCCAGCAGTTCCTTGACAGGGAGCAGTCAGCCCCAGCATTTT.

Comments on this clonotype: The junction and the germline gene differ at one end; a read error may be behind it. The V call is TRBV4-1, the J call TRBJ1-1; no clear D. Germline CDR1 reads MGHRA; CDR2 reads YSYEKL. This CDR3 has 14 amino acids. Here the CDR3 reads CASSPDGRNTEAFF. The CDR3 nucleotides are TGCGCCAGCAGCCCGGACGGGAGGAACACCGAAGCTTTCTTT.

The chain uses TRBV2 and TRBJ2-5, with TRBD2 as a possible D gene (5 bases). The length of the CDR3 is 15 residues. Trimming cost V 2 bases and J 5 bases, with 15 bases left between them. CDR1 is SNHLY, CDR2 FYNNEI, per germline. CDR3 in amino acids: CASSERRTPGETQYF. CDR3 nucleotide sequence: TGTGCCAGCAGTGAAAGACGGACCCCGGGGGAGACCCAGTACTTC.

On this clonotype itself: The junction shows a germline mismatch at one end, possibly a read error. The rearrangement links TRBV3-1 to TRBJ1-4; D might be TRBD1 (5 bases). Germline assignment: CDR1 LGHDT and CDR2 YNNKEL (reference sequence). This CDR3 has 21 amino acids. CDR3 region: CAGSQVIDGTGGATANEKLFF. DNA of the CDR3: TGTGCCGGCAGCCAAGTCATAGATGGGACGGGTGGAGCAACGGCTAATGAAAAACTGTTTTTT.

Of note for this clonotype: Its ends do not fully match the called genes, so a read error is possible. The chain employs TRBV12-3 or TRBV12-4 and TRBJ2-1; 10 bases match TRBD2. The CDR3 is 14 residues long. The CDR3: CASSGTSAYNERYF. CDR3 sequence (DNA): TGTGCCAGCAGTGGGACTAGCGCCTACAATGAGCGGTACTTC.

This clonotype turned up a few times. The genes are TRBV5-5 and TRBJ2-7; TRBD1 matches 10 bases. The V gene's germline CDR1 is SGHKS and CDR2 YYEKEE (reference sequence). J lost 4 bases, V lost 4 bases, and 8 bases had no gene match. The CDR3 is 15 amino acids. The CDR3 DNA is TGTGCCAGCAGCATGAGGGACAGGGGAGAATACGAGCAGTACTTC. This encodes CASSMRDRGEYEQYF.

In its sample, this clonotype was seen a few times. This chain links TRBV14 with TRBJ2-3; D tentatively reads TRBD1 or TRBD2 (5 bases each). The CDR3 has 18 amino acids. CDR1 and CDR2 (germline): SGHDN, FVKESK. Between the trimmed V and J ends, which lost 1 base and 0 bases, there was a span of 17 bases. The chain's CDR3 is CASSQGGAYSTSTDTQYF. CDR3 nucleotide sequence: TGTGCCAGCAGCCAAGGAGGGGCTTACTCAACTAGCACAGATACGCAGTATTTT.

This clonotype turned up a few times. The chain has TRBV18 and TRBJ2-3; D is ambiguous. The V gene lost 2 bases and the J gene lost 3 bases, with 9 bases spanning the gap. Per the germline V gene, CDR1 is KGHSH and CDR2 is LQKENI. The CDR3 is 14 amino acids. The CDR3 is CASSPSKGTDTQYF. The DNA of the CDR3 is TGTGCCAGCTCACCATCGAAGGGTACAGATACGCAGTATTTT.

Concerning this clonotype: A read error may be the cause here, since a much bigger clone is one base away. The chain joins TRBV5-1 to TRBJ2-1, with D possibly being TRBD1 (5 bases). Per germline, CDR1 SGHRS and CDR2 YFSETQ. This CDR3 has 17 amino acids. Trimming removed 4 bases at V and 2 bases at J, with 19 bases between. DNA for the CDR3: TGCGCCAGCAGCCCCGTTGACAGCCTGGCGACCTACAATGAGCAGTTCTTC. Its translation is CASSPVDSLATYNEQFF.

At least ten counts were recorded for this clonotype. V usage is TRBV12-3 or TRBV12-4 and J usage is TRBJ2-1; 10 positions agree with TRBD2. V was clipped by 2 bases and J by 8 bases; unmatched bases: 6. The CDR3 runs to 15 residues. The CDR3 DNA reads TGTGCCAGCAGTTTACCAGCGGGAGGGTGGTATGAGCAGTTCTTC. Amino acids: CASSLPAGGWYEQFF.

In regard to this clonotype: One base away lies a much larger clone, so this may be a sequencing read error. The chain joins TRBV27 to TRBJ2-3; 10 bases match TRBD2. The CDR3 spans 14 residues. Germline loops: CDR1 MNHEY, CDR2 SMNVEV (reference sequence). DNA for the CDR3: TGTGCCAGCAGTGGAGCGGGAGGGCCTGATACGAAGTATTTT. Protein sequence: CASSGAGGPDTKYF.

The V and J genes are TRBV5-5 and TRBJ2-1, with TRBD2 as a possible D gene (6 bases). This CDR3 comprises 16 residues. Trimming took off 5 bases at V and 0 bases at J, with 15 bases between the two ends. The germline gives CDR1 SGHKS, CDR2 YYEKEE (reference sequence). The CDR3 reads CASRYSYSGSYNEQFF. CDR3 nucleotide sequence: TGTGCCAGCAGATATTCGTATAGCGGCTCCTACAATGAGCAGTTCTTC.

This clonotype has a count of ten or more. The J gene is TRBJ2-7, the V gene TRBV4-1, with TRBD2 identical over 11 bases. J lost 1 base, V lost 1 base, and 3 bases had no gene match. Germline CDR1 is MGHRA and CDR2 is YSYEKL. This CDR3 is built from 16 residues. The CDR3 loop reads CASSQVLAGVSYEQYF. The CDR3 nucleotides read TGCGCCAGCAGCCAAGTACTAGCGGGAGTGTCCTACGAGCAGTACTTC.

As for this clonotype: At one boundary the junction diverges from the germline segment, which might be a read error. This rearrangement joins TRBV29-1 to TRBJ2-5; TRBD2 is a possible D gene (6 bases). CDR1 SQVTM and CDR2 ANQGSEA come from the germline V gene. The CDR3 extends over 16 amino acids. This chain's CDR3 is CGVGTAVESGEETQYF. CDR3 nucleotides: TGCGGCGTGGGGACCGCAGTGGAATCGGGGGAAGAGACCCAGTACTTC.

The chain is built from TRBV28 and TRBJ1-2; the D gene is possibly TRBD1 (5 bases). Germline CDR1 reads MDHEN; CDR2 reads SYDVKM. Trimming took 3 bases from V and 6 from J, leaving 17 bases between them. This CDR3 is built from 15 residues. The CDR3 DNA follows: TGTGCCAGCAGTTTTATGTGGGGCGCTCAGCATGGCTACACCTTC. Protein: CASSFMWGAQHGYTF.

The rearrangement joins TRBV29-1 to TRBJ1-1; D gene unclear. The CDR3 contains 13 residues. Trimming took 7 bases from V and 1 from J, leaving 13 bases between them. Germline CDR1 and CDR2: SQVTM and ANQGSEA. The CDR3, as DNA: TGCAGCGCCCCTGTTGAGGGGAACACTGAAGCTTTCTTT. Translation gives CSAPVEGNTEAFF.

Comment on this clonotype: It may be a read error: a sequence one base away is much more abundant. This rearrangement joins TRBV12-3 or TRBV12-4 to TRBJ2-5, with 8 bases identical to TRBD1. The end of the DNA aligns better with TRBJ2-7, so the J call may be wrong. This CDR3 spans 15 amino acids. CDR3 region: CANSLIAGGRYEQYF. The DNA of the CDR3 is TGTGCCAACAGTTTAATCGCAGGGGGCAGGTACGAGCAGTACTTC.

A remark on this clonotype: Since a much larger clone is just one base distant, this may be a read error. The chain has TRBV7-9 and TRBJ1-2; D is undetermined. The CDR3 has 13 residues. V was clipped by 4 bases and J by 3 bases, with 9 bases between them. Germline V gene data show CDR1 as SEHNR and CDR2 as FQNEAQ (reference sequence). This chain's CDR3 is CASSSQRDYGYTF. As DNA, the CDR3 is TGTGCCAGCAGCTCACAGAGGGACTATGGCTACACCTTC.

The V call is TRBV12-3 or TRBV12-4, the J call TRBJ2-4, with 8 positions matching TRBD1. The CDR3 length is 16 residues. The V gene end was trimmed by 5 bases and the J gene end by 13 bases; junction bases not matched to a gene: 19. CDR3 nucleotide sequence: TGTGCCAGCAGTCCCAGGACAGGGCCGTTCTGGGAGGAGCAGTACTTC. This gives the protein CASSPRTGPFWEEQYF.

This clonotype was seen at least ten times. The chain has TRBV20-1 and TRBJ1-2; a weak D match, TRBD1 (6 bases). Germline loops: CDR1 DFQATT, CDR2 SNEGSKA (reference sequence). V lost 0 bases and J lost 3, with 8 bases in between. The CDR3 runs 13 residues. This CDR3 reads CSARDRTDYGYTF. DNA for the CDR3: TGCAGTGCTAGAGATCGGACAGACTATGGCTACACCTTC.

This sequence joins TRBV30 and TRBJ2-1; D is unclear. Germline assignment: CDR1 GTSNPN and CDR2 SVGIG (reference sequence). V was trimmed by 0 bases and J by 4 bases, leaving 13 bases between them. This CDR3 region has 15 residues. For the CDR3, the DNA is TGTGCCTGGAGTGTCGTCTGGCCCCCGTACAATGAGCAGTTCTTC. Amino acids: CAWSVVWPPYNEQFF.

This clonotype was observed at least ten times. This rearrangement joins TRBV6-6 to TRBJ2-7; the D gene is possibly TRBD1 (6 bases). The CDR3 is 14 amino acids. V lost 7 bases to trimming and J lost 4 bases, with 17 bases between them. Germline values: CDR1 MNHNY, CDR2 SVGAGI (reference sequence). The CDR3 protein is CASNEGQPLYEQYF. CDR3 DNA: TGTGCCAGCAACGAAGGACAGCCTCTTTACGAGCAGTACTTC.

DNA for the CDR3: TGTGCCAGCAATCCGGGACGGGGCAATCAGCCCCAGCATTTT. This encodes CASNPGRGNQPQHF. The chain carries TRBV6-2 or TRBV6-3 and TRBJ1-5, with D perhaps TRBD1 (5 bases). CDR3 size: 14 residues. Germline CDR1 reads MNHEY; CDR2 reads SVGEGT. V was cut by 7 bases and J by 2 bases, with 12 bases left in between.

Note on this clonotype: This may arise from a read error, as a much more abundant clone is one base away. J is TRBJ2-3 and V is TRBV5-4, with 14 positions matching TRBD2. The V and J ends lost 4 bases and 2 bases, in that order; junction bases with no gene match: 3. From germline, CDR1 is SGHNT and CDR2 YYREEE (reference sequence). The CDR3 loop spans 16 amino acids. This CDR3 reads CASSGTSGGYTDTQYF. CDR3 coding DNA: TGTGCCAGCAGCGGGACTAGCGGGGGCTACACAGATACGCAGTATTTT.

About this clonotype itself: A read error may explain this, as a much larger clone is one base away. The chain recombines TRBV29-1 with TRBJ2-7, with D unresolved. CDR3 size: 12 residues. V was shortened by 0 bases and J by 6 bases, with 9 bases between the two germline ends. CDR1 SQVTM and CDR2 ANQGSEA come from the germline V gene. CDR3 region: CSVEDGPCEQYF. The CDR3 nucleotides are TGCAGCGTTGAAGACGGACCCTGCGAGCAGTACTTC.

This sequence joins TRBV4-2 and TRBJ2-7; 10 bases match TRBD2. The germline V gene has CDR1 LGHNA and CDR2 YNFKEQ. V gave up 2 bases and J gave up 0 bases; unmatched junction bases: 16. The CDR3 is 20 amino acids. CDR3 protein: CASSQRLAGRGRKFSYEQYF. In DNA form, the CDR3 reads TGTGCCAGCAGCCAAAGACTAGCGGGTAGGGGGAGAAAGTTCTCCTACGAGCAGTACTTC.